The 32 T cell receptor beta chains given below trace back to one sample, sequenced in a study of blood T cell repertoires in COVID-19. TCRdb's table, derived via immunoSEQ multiplex PCR, lists solely in-frame clones and lacks some. In the table there are some 86,000 clones, about 84% of which are singletons. The sample taken for sequencing was peripheral blood. The source of these receptors is a woman in her 70s with acute or convalescent COVID-19.

CDR3: CASSSPGVSGANVLTF. The CDR3 coding sequence is TGTGCCAGCAGTTCGCCAGGGGTCTCTGGGGCCAACGTCCTGACTTTC. This sequence joins TRBV11-1 and TRBJ2-6; a weak D match, TRBD1 (6 bases). The CDR3 covers 16 residues. Germline assignment: CDR1 SGHAT and CDR2 FQDESV (reference sequence). V was clipped by 6 bases and J by 0 bases, with 12 bases between them.

The genes are TRBV5-1 and TRBJ1-4, with 7 nucleotides matching TRBD1. There are 13 residues in the CDR3. J gave up 12 bases and V 4 bases, and 9 bases lay outside the gene matches. Germline CDR1 and CDR2: SGHRS and YFSETQ. In DNA form, the CDR3 reads TGCGCCAGCAGCCGGGGACAGCGCGAGGAACTGTTTTTT. It translates to CASSRGQREELFF.

The chain is built from TRBV6-5 and TRBJ1-4; unclear D gene. Trimming stripped 2 bases from V and 8 bases from J, with 15 bases between. This CDR3 has 15 residues. CDR1 and CDR2 (germline): MNHEY, SVGAGI. CDR3 bases: TGTGCCAGCAGTTACGGCGTGGGAGGTCAAGAAAAACTGTTTTTT. Protein sequence: CASSYGVGGQEKLFF.

This chain uses TRBV6-1 with TRBJ2-3; TRBD2 aligns across 10 bases. J lost 5 bases, V lost 2 bases, and 7 bases had no gene match. There are 16 residues in the CDR3. Germline V gene sequence: CDR1 MNHNS, CDR2 SASEGT. The CDR3 bases are TGTGCCAGCAGTGAAATCAGCGGGGGGGCCGAAGATACGCAGTATTTT. The encoded protein is CASSEISGGAEDTQYF.

This sequence joins TRBV4-2 and TRBJ2-1, with a weak D call TRBD2 (6 bases). The CDR3 runs to 15 residues. Germline lookup yields CDR1 LGHNA and CDR2 YNFKEQ. V was trimmed by 5 bases and J by 0 bases, leaving 11 bases between them. The CDR3: CASSNGLTSYNEQFF. CDR3 coding DNA: TGTGCCAGCAGCAACGGACTAACCTCCTACAATGAGCAGTTCTTC.

The rearrangement joins TRBV18 to TRBJ2-1; 12 bases are shared with TRBD2. The CDR3 has 17 amino acids. Per germline, CDR1 KGHSH and CDR2 LQKENI. The ends lost 3 bases at V and 7 bases at J; junction bases unmatched: 10. CDR3 in amino acids: CASSPRTSGASGNEQFF. The CDR3 region has the DNA TGTGCCAGCTCACCTCGGACTAGCGGGGCCTCAGGGAATGAGCAGTTCTTC. Drawing the rest from reference TRBV18 and TRBJ2-1, the complete variable domain is NAGVMQNPRHLVRRRGQEARLRCSPMKGHSHVYWYRQLPEEGLKFMVYLQKENIIDESGMPKERFSAEFPKEGPSILRIQQVVRGDSAAYFCASSPRTSGASGNEQFFGPGTRLTVL.

The V and J genes are TRBV7-2 and TRBJ2-3, with TRBD2 identical over 10 bases. Germline lookup yields CDR1 SGHTA and CDR2 FQGNSA. The CDR3 extends over 16 amino acids. V trimming: 5 bases; J trimming: 4 bases; junction bases outside the gene matches: 9. CDR3 loop: CASSRSGGAFPDTQYF. The CDR3 DNA reads as TGTGCCAGCAGCCGGAGCGGGGGGGCTTTCCCAGATACGCAGTATTTT.

The rearrangement links TRBV9 to TRBJ1-1, with D hard to call. CDR1 and CDR2 from the germline V gene are SGDLS and YYNGEE. This CDR3 spans 15 amino acids. V was clipped by 0 bases and J by 6 bases, with 15 bases between them. CDR3 protein: CASSVGNGEGSEAFF. The CDR3 DNA follows: TGTGCCAGCAGCGTAGGAAACGGGGAGGGATCTGAAGCTTTCTTT.

V is TRBV19 and J is TRBJ1-3; D not resolved. Looked up from germline, CDR1 is LNHDA and CDR2 is SQIVND (reference sequence). The CDR3 sequence is 15 residues long. V dropped 3 bases and J dropped 0 bases, with 9 bases sitting between them. In DNA form, the CDR3 reads TGTGCCAGTAGTATGGAGAGCTTCTCTGGAAACACCATATATTTT. This codes for CASSMESFSGNTIYF.

The genes are TRBV5-4 and TRBJ2-3; the match to TRBD1 covers 7 bases. Per germline, CDR1 SGHNT and CDR2 YYREEE (reference sequence). This CDR3 has 14 amino acids. Trimming cost V 4 bases and J 4 bases; bases outside gene matches: 6. The CDR3 reads CASSPDRSADTQYF. Written as DNA, the CDR3 is TGTGCCAGCAGCCCGGACAGGTCTGCAGATACGCAGTATTTT. The full variable domain, completed using reference TRBV5-4 and TRBJ2-3, is ETGVTQSPTHLIKTRGQQVTLRCSSQSGHNTVSWYQQALGQGPQFIFQYYREEENGRGNFPPRFSGLQFPNYSSELNVNALELDDSALYLCASSPDRSADTQYFGPGTRLTVL.

V gene TRBV4-2 combines with J gene TRBJ1-1; 8 nucleotides align to TRBD1. The CDR3 is made up of 17 amino acids. V trimming: 0 bases; J trimming: 7 bases; junction bases outside the gene matches: 13. The germline CDR1 and CDR2 sequences are LGHNA and YNFKEQ. The CDR3 DNA reads as TGTGCCAGCAGCCAAGAGATGAACAGGGGGGAAGGAGGTGAAGCTTTCTTT. Its translation: CASSQEMNRGEGGEAFF.

This clone came up a few times. The rearrangement uses TRBV6-5 and TRBJ2-1, with D perhaps matching TRBD2 (7 bases). CDR1 MNHEY and CDR2 SVGAGI come from the germline V gene. The CDR3 extends over 15 amino acids. V was trimmed by 7 bases and J by 4 bases, leaving 17 bases between them. DNA for the CDR3: TGTGCCAGCACCATCGAGGGGGGGGCTTACAATGAGCAGTTCTTC. Encoded protein: CASTIEGGAYNEQFF.

CDR3 in DNA: TGTGCCAGCAGCGTCCAGGGCCTGTACAATGAGCAGTTCTTC. It yields the protein CASSVQGLYNEQFF. V usage is TRBV9 and J usage is TRBJ2-1, with D perhaps matching TRBD1 (5 bases). The CDR3 has 14 residues. Germline loops: CDR1 SGDLS, CDR2 YYNGEE. V dropped 2 bases and J dropped 4 bases, with 10 bases sitting between them.

This rearrangement joins TRBV3-1 (or the pseudogene TRBV3-2) to TRBJ1-6, with D unclear. The CDR3 has 12 amino acids. Germline values: CDR1 LGHDT, CDR2 YNNKEL (reference sequence). Trimming removed 6 bases at V and 7 bases at J, with 7 bases between. The CDR3 is CASRNTNSPLHF. The CDR3 coding sequence is TGTGCCAGCAGAAACACAAATTCACCCCTCCACTTT.

The chain combines TRBV20-1 with TRBJ2-3; 8 bases line up with TRBD2. V gave up 3 bases and J gave up 2 bases; unmatched junction bases: 13. Germline V gene data show CDR1 as DFQATT and CDR2 as SNEGSKA (reference sequence). There are 17 residues in the CDR3. This CDR3 is CSASPPAAGELTDTQYF. The DNA of the CDR3 is TGCAGTGCTAGTCCTCCCGCAGCGGGGGAACTCACAGATACGCAGTATTTT.

This rearrangement joins TRBV9 to TRBJ2-2; tentative D call: TRBD1 (8 bases). Germline V gene data show CDR1 as SGDLS and CDR2 as YYNGEE. V was pared by 5 bases and J by 6 bases, with 23 bases between. This CDR3 has 17 residues. The CDR3 here is CASRDEDREGKAGELFF. The DNA for the CDR3 is TGTGCCAGCAGGGATGAGGACAGGGAGGGGAAGGCCGGGGAGCTGTTTTTT.

Remarks on this clone: Possible read error: a much larger clone is one base away. This sequence joins TRBV5-8 and TRBJ1-1; D gene uncertain. The CDR3 has 17 amino acids. V lost 1 base, J lost 1 base, and 17 bases lay in between. Germline CDR1 SGHTS, CDR2 YDEGEE. The CDR3, as DNA: TGTGCCAGCAGCTTGATTATGTCAGAGGAAGGGAACACTGAAGCTTTCTTT. Encoded protein: CASSLIMSEEGNTEAFF.

The gene calls are TRBV23-1 and TRBJ2-7; D remains unclear. TRBV23-1 falls under the ORF class, with uncertain function. The CDR3 is 12 amino acids. CDR3 loop: CPGNLCSYEQYV. The CDR3 bases are TGCCCTGGCAACCTGTGTTCCTACGAGCAGTACGTC.

The chain carries TRBV2 and TRBJ2-3, with 10 bases identical to TRBD2. The CDR3 extends over 20 amino acids. Trimming took 8 bases from V and 1 from J; bases not matched to a gene: 21. The germline V gene encodes CDR1 SNHLY and CDR2 FYNNEI. CDR3 region: CASLVMRSGGARRGTDTQYF. In DNA, the CDR3 is TGTGCCAGCCTTGTCATGAGGAGCGGGGGGGCCAGAAGAGGCACAGATACGCAGTATTTT. Looking up the rest from reference TRBV2 and TRBJ2-3 gives the full variable domain: EPEVTQTPSHQVTQMGQEVILRCVPISNHLYFYWYRQILGQKVEFLVSFYNNEISEKSEIFDDQFSVERPDGSNFTLKIRSTKLEDSAMYFCASLVMRSGGARRGTDTQYFGPGTRLTVL.

This chain joins TRBV5-1 and TRBJ2-7; D uncertain. The germline V gene encodes CDR1 SGHRS and CDR2 YFSETQ. The V and J ends lost 1 base and 1 base respectively, with 15 bases between them. CDR3 length: 16 residues. The CDR3: CASSLMIWRGSYEQYV. The CDR3 DNA reads as TGCGCCAGCAGCTTGATGATTTGGCGAGGATCCTACGAGCAGTACGTC.

This rearrangement joins TRBV2 to TRBJ1-1; D gene unclear. Trimming cost V 4 bases and J 0 bases, with 6 bases left between them. This CDR3 spans 13 amino acids. Germline CDR1 and CDR2: SNHLY and FYNNEI. The CDR3 sequence is CASSGALNTEAFF. CDR3 bases: TGTGCCAGCAGTGGGGCATTGAACACTGAAGCTTTCTTT.

The chain is built from TRBV28 and TRBJ1-4; 7 bases are a match to TRBD1. V dropped 7 bases and J dropped 6; count of bases not matched to a gene: 14. The CDR3 loop spans 16 amino acids. Germline V gene data show CDR1 as MDHEN and CDR2 as SYDVKM. The CDR3 reads CASNPRRGIGDEKLFF. In DNA form, the CDR3 reads TGTGCCAGCAACCCCCGCAGGGGGATAGGGGATGAAAAACTGTTTTTT.

This chain uses TRBV7-2 with TRBJ1-2, with D maybe TRBD1 (6 bases). This CDR3 comprises 16 residues. Per the germline V gene, CDR1 is SGHTA and CDR2 is FQGNSA. V was clipped by 1 base and J by 8 bases, with 20 bases between them. This CDR3 is CASSLDLGTPNRGYTF. In DNA form, the CDR3 reads TGTGCCAGCAGCTTAGATTTGGGGACACCTAACCGCGGCTACACCTTC.

The rearrangement joins TRBV24-1 to TRBJ2-5, with D hard to call. The length of the CDR3 is 13 residues. From germline, CDR1 is KGHDR and CDR2 SFDVKD. The ends were cut back, 7 bases at V and 5 bases at J, with 13 bases in the middle. The CDR3 DNA is TGTGCCACCAGAAGAGAACCCTGGGAGACCCAGTACTTC. Amino acids: CATRREPWETQYF.

The V gene is TRBV6-2 or TRBV6-3, the J gene TRBJ1-5; D is undetermined. The V gene's germline CDR1 is MNHEY and CDR2 SVGEGT. The ends were cut back, 10 bases at V and 0 bases at J, with 16 bases in the middle. This CDR3 comprises 15 residues. The CDR3 DNA reads TGTGCCACCACCCCTCAGGCTTATAGCAATCAGCCCCAGCATTTT. This encodes CATTPQAYSNQPQHF.

V usage is TRBV12-5 and J usage is TRBJ1-5, with D tentatively TRBD1 (6 bases). The V gene's germline CDR1 is LGHNT and CDR2 FRNRAP. This CDR3 has 14 amino acids. The ends were cut back, 4 bases at V and 0 bases at J, with 7 bases in the middle. The CDR3 DNA sequence: TGTGCTAGTGGTTGGGACACTAGCAATCAGCCCCAGCATTTT. Its protein product is CASGWDTSNQPQHF.

V is TRBV20-1 and J is TRBJ1-5; D may be TRBD1 (5 bases). Trimming left V 6 bases short and J 11 bases short, with 11 bases between. CDR1 is DFQATT, CDR2 SNEGSKA, per germline (reference sequence). This CDR3 region has 10 residues. The CDR3 here is CSAGGQSQHF. The DNA for the CDR3 is TGCAGTGCCGGGGGTCAATCCCAGCATTTT.

The chain recombines TRBV23-1 with TRBJ2-7; D may be TRBD2 (5 bases). TRBV23-1 is treated as an ORF (open reading frame) with a function not yet certain. The CDR3 runs to 19 residues. V lost 1 base and J lost 4, with 26 bases in between. CDR3: CASSQLEAGAFNSAYEQYV. For the CDR3, the DNA is TGCGCCAGCAGTCAATTGGAGGCAGGTGCTTTCAATTCGGCTTACGAGCAGTACGTC.

V is TRBV4-2 and J is TRBJ1-6; maybe TRBD1 (6 bases). The length of the CDR3 is 16 residues. V was trimmed by 0 bases and J by 9 bases, leaving 15 bases between them. CDR1 is LGHNA, CDR2 YNFKEQ, per germline. CDR3 bases: TGTGCCAGCAGCCAAGAGGCGGCAGGGGTTAGTTCACCCCTCCACTTT. Residues: CASSQEAAGVSSPLHF.

This clone has more than one count but fewer than ten. V usage is TRBV2 and J usage is TRBJ1-2, with D maybe TRBD1 (6 bases). This CDR3 contains 15 residues. Germline CDR1 and CDR2: SNHLY and FYNNEI. The V end was cut by 6 bases, the J end by 1 base, with 15 bases between. CDR3 sequence reads: CASSPMTGDNYGYTF. The DNA for the CDR3 is TGTGCCAGCAGCCCGATGACAGGAGATAACTATGGCTACACCTTC.

This clone was observed once. V gene TRBV12-1 combines with J gene TRBJ2-2; the table's D gene call, TRBD2, was not cross checked with the DNA. TRBV12-1 constitutes a pseudogene. This CDR3 is 13 amino acids long. CDR3 in amino acids: CASSPETTGELFF. The CDR3 nucleotides read TGTGCCAGCAGCCCGGAGACCACCGGGGAGCTGTTTTTT.

The chain carries TRBV6-5 and TRBJ1-2, with D tentatively TRBD1 (5 bases). Trimming cost V 11 bases and J 4 bases, with 11 bases left between them. The CDR3 extends over 11 amino acids. Looked up from germline, CDR1 is MNHEY and CDR2 is SVGAGI. The DNA of the CDR3 is TGTGCCTCCTTCGACAGCTATGGCTACACCTTC. It encodes CASFDSYGYTF.